The 28 T cell receptor beta chains in this list originate from one sample, sequenced in a study of OX40 agonist ivuxolimab in advanced cancers. Assay used: immunoSEQ multiplex PCR; TCRdb lists only in-frame clones, some missing. The sample holds under 80,000 clones, approximately 92% seen once. Here the sequenced sample was CD4+ or CD8+ T cells sorted from blood, taken in a trial of the OX40 agonist ivuxolimab. These TCRs come from an adult with an advanced solid tumor such as melanoma, head and neck, liver or kidney cancer.

The table lists this clone with a count of one. This chain uses TRBV19 with TRBJ1-4; the D gene is possibly TRBD1 (5 bases). This CDR3 has 15 residues. V was cut by 6 bases and J by 0 bases, with 11 bases left in between. Germline CDR1 LNHDA, CDR2 SQIVND (reference sequence). This CDR3 is CASSPTGATNEKLFF. CDR3 DNA sequence: TGTGCCAGTAGCCCAACGGGGGCAACTAATGAAAAACTGTTTTTT.

The rearrangement links TRBV28 to TRBJ1-5; a possible D gene is TRBD1 (6 bases). The CDR3 spans 15 residues. Germline V gene sequence: CDR1 MDHEN, CDR2 SYDVKM. The V gene lost 7 bases and the J gene lost 4 bases, with 17 bases spanning the gap. In DNA, the CDR3 is TGTGCCAGCACTAGGGGGGACACCTTTAATCAGCCCCAGCATTTT. Residues: CASTRGDTFNQPQHF.

The chain employs TRBV25-1 and TRBJ2-3; maybe TRBD2 (6 bases). Trimming removed 7 bases at V and 0 bases at J, with 11 bases between. Germline-derived CDR1 and CDR2 are MGHDK and SYGVNS. CDR3 length: 14 amino acids. CDR3 coding DNA: TGTGCCAGCAATCCGGGACTCAGCACAGATACGCAGTATTTT. Translated, it gives CASNPGLSTDTQYF.

The V call is TRBV6-1, the J call TRBJ1-3; D gene unclear. The CDR3 is 15 residues long. CDR1 is MNHNS and CDR2 is SASEGT in the germline V gene. V lost 4 bases and J 5 bases, leaving 15 bases between the germline ends. As DNA, the CDR3 is TGTGCCAGCAGTGCCGACACCTTTACTAGAAACACCATATATTTT. Translation gives CASSADTFTRNTIYF.

This chain connects TRBV5-1 to TRBJ1-2, with 10 bases lining up with TRBD1. This CDR3 has 14 residues. Germline V gene sequence: CDR1 SGHRS, CDR2 YFSETQ. J was trimmed by 8 bases and V by 0 bases; bases with no gene match: 4. CDR3 coding DNA: TGCGCCAGCAGCTTGGCTGGGACAGGGGAGGGCTACACCTTC. It specifies CASSLAGTGEGYTF.

The chain joins TRBV6-5 to TRBJ2-5; D uncertain. The CDR3 has 13 amino acids. Germline CDR1 and CDR2: MNHEY and SVGAGI. The V end lost 2 bases, the J end lost 5 bases, and 9 bases lay between the germline ends. The CDR3 DNA reads TGTGCCAGCAGTTACGGACCAAGGGAGACCCAGTACTTC. This codes for CASSYGPRETQYF.

The CDR3 DNA is TGTGCCAGCTCCTACACAGATACGCAGTATTTT. Its protein product is CASSYTDTQYF. This rearrangement joins TRBV2 to TRBJ2-3, with D uncertain. V dropped 8 bases and J dropped 2 bases, with 5 bases sitting between them. CDR3 size: 11 residues. In germline, CDR1 is SNHLY, CDR2 FYNNEI.

The chain carries TRBV7-9 and TRBJ1-1; 7 nucleotides line up with TRBD1. The CDR3 has 13 amino acids. With 11 bases clipped from V and 1 base from J, the junction kept 7 bases outside the gene matches. CDR1 is SEHNR and CDR2 is FQNEAQ in the germline V gene (reference sequence). The CDR3: CAGDSNSNTEAFF. The CDR3 region has the DNA TGTGCCGGGGACAGTAACTCGAACACTGAAGCTTTCTTT.

V gene TRBV19 combines with J gene TRBJ2-1; 7 bases match TRBD1. The CDR3 consists of 15 residues. Germline V gene sequence: CDR1 LNHDA, CDR2 SQIVND (reference sequence). The V gene end was trimmed by 7 bases and the J gene end by 1 base; junction bases not matched to a gene: 7. DNA for the CDR3: TGTGCCAGTACAGGACAGGCCGGGTCCTACAATGAGCAGTTCTTC. This sequence encodes CASTGQAGSYNEQFF.

For this clone: No conserved phenylalanine or tryptophan is present at the end of the CDR3, so a read error is the likely explanation. The DNA is omitted, as the CDR3 cannot be located on it reliably, and the CDR3 follows TCRdb's listing. V gene TRBV5-5 combines with J gene TRBJ2-7. The germline V gene has CDR1 SGHKS and CDR2 YYEKEE (reference sequence). The CDR3 adds up to 11 amino acids, both ends counted. CDR3: CASSGDGIYDL.

V is TRBV28 and J is TRBJ2-7; D remains ambiguous. CDR1 is MDHEN and CDR2 is SYDVKM in the germline V gene. The CDR3 extends over 11 amino acids. V gave up 3 bases and J gave up 3 bases, with 3 bases separating them. The CDR3 reads CASSLDYEQYF. The CDR3 DNA reads TGTGCCAGCAGTTTGGACTACGAGCAGTACTTC.

The table lists this clone with a count of one. The chain joins TRBV6-5 to TRBJ1-1; D remains unclear. This CDR3 region has 15 residues. Per germline, CDR1 MNHEY and CDR2 SVGAGI. Trimming removed 6 bases from V and 0 bases from J, with 14 bases in between. CDR3 DNA sequence: TGTGCCAGCAGCCAATTCGGACGGATGAACACTGAAGCTTTCTTT. Residues: CASSQFGRMNTEAFF.

The chain employs TRBV6-5 and TRBJ2-1; D is uncertain. Germline CDR1 reads MNHEY; CDR2 reads SVGAGI. The CDR3 extends over 13 amino acids. Trimming took 1 base from V and 3 from J, leaving 4 bases between them. The CDR3, as DNA: TGTGCCAGCAGTTACTATCGCTACAATGAGCAGTTCTTC. It codes for CASSYYRYNEQFF.

A few counts support this clone. This chain joins TRBV7-9 and TRBJ2-2; D remains unclear. Germline CDR1 is SEHNR and CDR2 is FQNEAQ (reference sequence). The V and J ends lost 5 bases and 3 bases respectively, with 4 bases between them. This CDR3 is built from 12 residues. CDR3 in amino acids: CASSRDTGELFF. The CDR3, as DNA: TGTGCCAGCAGCCGGGACACCGGGGAGCTGTTTTTT. The whole variable domain, remainder taken from reference TRBV7-9 and TRBJ2-2, is DTGVSQNPRHKITKRGQNVTFRCDPISEHNRLYWYRQTLGQGPEFLTYFQNEAQLEKSRLLSDRFSAERPKGSFSTLEIQRTEQGDSAMYLCASSRDTGELFFGEGSRLTVL.

The chain joins TRBV9 to TRBJ1-1; TRBD1 might be the D (5 bases). With 3 bases removed from V and 11 bases from J, the gap between germline ends came to 20 bases. This CDR3 contains 14 residues. Germline CDR1 is SGDLS and CDR2 is YYNGEE. The CDR3 loop is CASSDLMQGGRAFF. Here the CDR3 DNA reads TGTGCCAGCAGCGATCTTATGCAGGGCGGGCGGGCTTTCTTT.

The gene calls are TRBV19 and TRBJ1-5; perhaps TRBD1 as D (5 bases). Germline CDR1 is LNHDA and CDR2 is SQIVND (reference sequence). Trimming stripped 7 bases from V and 5 bases from J, with 12 bases between. CDR3 length equals 13 residues. Written as DNA, the CDR3 is TGTGCCAGTACGGGGTCAGGGTATCAGCCCCAGCATTTT. Its protein product is CASTGSGYQPQHF.

The rearrangement uses TRBV7-9 and TRBJ1-4; 7 bases are shared with TRBD1. The CDR3 loop spans 13 amino acids. Germline V gene data show CDR1 as SEHNR and CDR2 as FQNEAQ (reference sequence). The V gene end was trimmed by 4 bases and the J gene end by 9 bases; junction bases not matched to a gene: 5. CDR3: CASSSGTAQKLFF. As DNA, the CDR3 is TGTGCCAGCAGCTCGGGGACAGCCCAAAAACTGTTTTTT.

The V call is TRBV5-1, the J call TRBJ2-3; D uncertain. This CDR3 region has 12 residues. Between the trimmed V and J ends, which lost 4 bases and 6 bases, there was a span of 9 bases. Germline loops: CDR1 SGHRS, CDR2 YFSETQ. CDR3 amino acids: CASSPDTDTQYF. DNA for the CDR3: TGCGCCAGCAGCCCCGACACTGATACGCAGTATTTT.

This clone was seen a few times. The CDR3 nucleotides read TGCAGCGTTGGCTGGGGACAGGGGGACAATCAGCCCCAGCATTTT. It is translated as CSVGWGQGDNQPQHF. V usage is TRBV29-1 and J usage is TRBJ1-5, with 11 nucleotides matching TRBD1. V lost 4 bases and J lost 3; bases outside the gene matches: 5. The CDR3 loop spans 15 amino acids. Germline assignment: CDR1 SQVTM and CDR2 ANQGSEA.

The chain couples TRBV28 to TRBJ2-1; D ambiguous. The CDR3 runs to 11 residues. Germline CDR1 reads MDHEN; CDR2 reads SYDVKM. Trimming left V 5 bases short and J 7 bases short, with 6 bases between. The CDR3 DNA sequence: TGTGCCAGCAGTGCCAGGAATGAGCAGTTCTTC. It translates to CASSARNEQFF.

The gene calls are TRBV27 and TRBJ1-4; D uncertain. Deletions cut 2 bases from V and 4 bases from J, with 5 bases between. Germline CDR1 and CDR2: MNHEY and SMNVEV (reference sequence). The CDR3 loop spans 13 amino acids. DNA for the CDR3: TGTGCCAGCAGTTTAAGGTTTAATGAAAAACTGTTTTTT. This codes for CASSLRFNEKLFF.

The chain joins TRBV7-6 to TRBJ2-1; TRBD1 might be the D (6 bases). The germline V and J ends were trimmed by 5 bases and 8 bases, with 10 bases remaining between them. The CDR3 runs 12 residues. Germline V lookup: CDR1 SGHVS, CDR2 FNYEAQ. CDR3 nucleotide sequence: TGTGCCAGCAGCACTGGGGGCCATGAGCAGTTCTTC. This gives the protein CASSTGGHEQFF.

The sample holds a few counts of this clone. The chain is built from TRBV19 and TRBJ2-6; D gene uncertain. V lost 1 base to trimming and J lost 1 base, with 5 bases between them. This CDR3 spans 15 amino acids. CDR1 is LNHDA, CDR2 SQIVND, per germline (reference sequence). CDR3 sequence (DNA): TGTGCCAGTAGTATAGGACTTTCTGGGGCCAACGTCCTGACTTTC. As protein: CASSIGLSGANVLTF.

This chain joins TRBV28 and TRBJ1-1, with D perhaps TRBD1 (6 bases). This CDR3 comprises 15 residues. Germline CDR1 MDHEN, CDR2 SYDVKM. Trimming took 6 bases from V and 4 from J, leaving 18 bases between them. The CDR3 loop reads CASRGGAGRGTEAFF. The CDR3 nucleotides are TGTGCCAGCAGAGGGGGGGCAGGTCGAGGCACTGAAGCTTTCTTT.

V is TRBV7-2 and J is TRBJ2-2; 9 nucleotides match TRBD2. The V segment lost 4 bases and the J segment 6 bases; nucleotides outside the gene matches: 6. In germline, CDR1 is SGHTA, CDR2 FQGNSA. The CDR3 consists of 15 residues. The CDR3 DNA reads as TGTGCCAGCAGCTCATTAGCGGGAGCGCCCGGGGAGCTGTTTTTT. Encoded protein: CASSSLAGAPGELFF.

The chain is built from TRBV27 and TRBJ1-1; tentatively, D is TRBD1 (5 bases). Germline V gives CDR1 MNHEY, CDR2 SMNVEV (reference sequence). The CDR3 is made up of 12 amino acids. Trimming took 2 bases from V and 10 from J, leaving 11 bases between them. The chain's CDR3 is CASSLRSGPAFF. The CDR3 DNA follows: TGTGCCAGCAGTTTACGTTCAGGGCCAGCTTTCTTT.

V and J are TRBV28 and TRBJ1-4; weak D call: TRBD1 (5 bases). This CDR3 spans 15 amino acids. V gave up 1 base and J gave up 8 bases, with 14 bases separating them. Germline lookup yields CDR1 MDHEN and CDR2 SYDVKM. The CDR3 nucleotides are TGTGCCAGCAGTTTATTGTCGGGGGGTGGCGAAAAACTGTTTTTT. Translation: CASSLLSGGGEKLFF.

The chain recombines TRBV5-1 with TRBJ2-1, with 7 bases aligning to TRBD1. Germline V CDR1 and CDR2: SGHRS, YFSETQ. V lost 4 bases, J lost 8 bases, and 15 bases stayed unmatched. This CDR3 region has 16 residues. The CDR3 spells CASSRQGRVSVDEQFF. CDR3 DNA sequence: TGCGCCAGCAGCCGACAGGGAAGGGTATCCGTGGATGAGCAGTTCTTC.